These T cell receptor beta chains were read from a single sample in a study of CD4 and CD8 cells across lung adenocarcinoma regions. Via MiXCR, TCRdb re-called the PCR reads, giving one row per CDR3 protein. The table includes roughly 20,000 distinct CDR3 sequences, roughly 46% detected once. Sequenced input: CD4+ T cells from the margin of a lung tumor. These receptors originate from a male donor with lung adenocarcinoma. The CD4 and CD8 labels of this study may be unreliable. Each CDR3 is given with its conserved first and last residue. A D gene is named only where the DNA matches it firmly. The size entry is marked missing in some rows and otherwise reads once, few, many or a size class.

j_gene | len | abundance | d_gene | v_gene | CDR3aa | CDR3nt
TRBJ2-3 | 15 | many | . | TRBV4-1 | CASSQAPGPADTQYF | TGCGCCAGCAGCCAAGCGCCCGGGCCAGCAGATACGCAGTATTTT
TRBJ2-4 | 19 | . | TRBD2 | TRBV10-1 | CASSELPAGDIWSTNTQYF | TGCGCCAGCAGTGAGTTGCCAGCGGGGGATATCTGGAGCACAAATACGCAGTACTTC
TRBJ2-7 | 14 | few | TRBD2 | TRBV10-2 | CAGSGVADQDTQYF | TGCGCCGGCAGCGGGGTCGCGGACCAAGATACGCAGTACTTC
TRBJ2-7 | 14 | many | TRBD2 | TRBV14 | CASSLRLAPYEQYF | TGTGCCAGCAGCCTTAGACTAGCGCCCTACGAGCAGTACTTC
TRBJ1-2 | 12 | . | . | TRBV6-5 | CASSYSGGGYTF | TGTGCCAGCAGTTACTCGGGGGGTGGCTACACCTTC
TRBJ2-4 | 17 | . | TRBD1 | TRBV6-1 | CASKRQGAPCAKNTQYF | TGTGCCAGCAAGAGACAGGGGGCTCCGTGTGCCAAAAACACTCAGTACTTC
TRBJ2-7 | 13 | few | TRBD1 | TRBV6-1 | CATSGQPNYEQYF | TGTGCCACGTCGGGACAGCCAAACTACGAGCAGTACTTC
TRBJ2-7 | 16 | . | . | TRBV6-5 | CASSYSDQIRPYEQYF | TGTGCCAGCAGTTACTCGGACCAAATTCGCCCCTACGAGCAGTACTTC
TRBJ2-1 | 13 | . | . | TRBV18 | CASSPPGIDEQFF | TGTGCCAGCTCACCACCGGGGATAGATGAGCAGTTCTTC
TRBJ2-3 | 13 | . | . | TRBV18 | CASSPALTDTQYF | TGTGCCAGCTCACCAGCCTTAACAGATACGCAGTATTTT
TRBJ2-7 | 18 | . | . | TRBV5-1 | CASSWGGRGLGGGGEQYF | TGCGCCAGCAGCTGGGGGGGGCGGGGACTGGGGGGGGGGGGCGAGCAGTACTTC
TRBJ2-2 | 21 | once | TRBD1 | TRBV27 | CASSLSGRRPGTGVHTGELFF | TGTGCCAGCAGTTTATCGGGGCGCCGCCCCGGGACAGGGGTCCATACCGGGGAGCTGTTTTTT
TRBJ2-1 | 18 | . | TRBD2 | TRBV6-1 | CASSEGTSGRRSYNEQFF | TGTGCCAGCAGTGAAGGGACCAGCGGGAGAAGGTCCTACAATGAGCAGTTCTTC
TRBJ2-7 | 12 | few | TRBD1 | TRBV6-1 | CASSATGVEQYF | TGTGCCAGCAGTGCAACAGGGGTCGAGCAGTACTTC
TRBJ1-2 | 13 | few | . | TRBV25-1 | CASSPGPRGGYTF | TGTGCCAGCAGTCCCGGGCCGAGGGGTGGCTACACCTTC
TRBJ2-3 | 17 | . | TRBD1 | TRBV6-1 | CASKRQGATCAKDTQYF | TGTGCCAGCAAGAGACAGGGGGCTACCTGTGCCAAAGACACTCAGTATTTT
TRBJ1-6 | 16 | many | TRBD1 | TRBV5-1 | CASSPGQGVRNSPLHF | TGCGCCAGCAGCCCTGGACAGGGTGTGAGGAATTCACCCCTCCACTTT
TRBJ1-1 | 13 | . | TRBD1 | TRBV10-1 | CASSFDRGTEAFF | TGCGCCAGCAGTTTTGACAGGGGGACTGAAGCTTTCTTT
TRBJ2-4 | 18 | . | . | TRBV6-1 | CASSVRDPAPLAKDTQYF | TGTGCCAGCAGTGTCCGGGACCCGGCCCCGTTAGCCAAGGATACGCAGTACTTC
TRBJ1-2 | 15 | . | . | TRBV10-3 | CAISESEVSQDGYTF | TGTGCCATCAGTGAGTCCGAGGTATCTCAGGATGGCTACACCTTC
TRBJ2-1 | 15 | few | . | TRBV6-1 | CASSVRDVGYNEQFF | TGTGCCAGCAGTGTAAGGGACGTGGGATACAATGAGCAGTTCTTC
TRBJ1-2 | 13 | few | TRBD1 | TRBV20-1 | CSAGTVNRYGYTF | TGCAGTGCGGGGACAGTCAATAGGTATGGCTACACCTTC
TRBJ2-1 | 15 | medium-sized | TRBD2 | TRBV7-6 | CASSLLSGLGNEQFF | TGTGCCAGCAGCTTACTTAGTGGACTAGGCAATGAGCAGTTCTTC
TRBJ2-7 | 14 | . | TRBD2 | TRBV3-1 | CASSGSGRVEEQYF | TGTGCCAGCAGTGGTAGCGGGAGGGTGGAGGAGCAGTACTTC
TRBJ2-3 | 13 | . | . | TRBV10-3 | CATGLGAEDMQYF | TGTGCCACGGGGCTGGGAGCCGAAGATATGCAGTACTTT
TRBJ1-5 | 13 | many | . | TRBV6-5 | CASSSFLGQPQHF | TGTGCCAGCAGTTCATTCCTTGGGCAGCCCCAGCATTTT
TRBJ2-1 | 17 | . | TRBD2 | TRBV7-2 | CASSSPIAGGYDNEQFF | TGTGCCAGCAGCTCTCCGATAGCGGGGGGGTACGACAATGAGCAGTTCTTC
TRBJ2-1 | 12 | many | . | TRBV4-2 | CASSQDRTQQFF | TGTGCCAGCAGCCAAGATCGCACTCAGCAGTTCTTC
TRBJ2-3 | 15 | once | . | TRBV27 | CASSLNTGRADTQYF | TGTGCCAGCAGTCTCAACACCGGCCGGGCAGATACGCAGTATTTT
TRBJ2-3 | 17 | . | . | TRBV6-5 | CASSYSRTQSSTDTQYF | TGTGCCAGCAGTTACTCCCGGACTCAATCTAGCACAGATACGCAGTATTTT
TRBJ2-5 | 18 | many | TRBD2 | TRBV4-1 | CASSQGPGLAGGKETQYF | TGCGCCAGCAGCCAGGGTCCCGGACTAGCGGGAGGGAAAGAGACCCAGTACTTC
TRBJ2-2 | 15 | . | TRBD1 | TRBV10-3 | CATQKDRRSTGELFF | TGTGCCACACAAAAGGACAGGCGATCCACCGGGGAGCTGTTTTTT
TRBJ2-7 | 15 | few | . | TRBV23-1 | CASSKTTQGPYEQYF | TGCGCCAGCAGTAAGACGACCCAAGGGCCCTACGAGCAGTACTTC
TRBJ2-7 | 15 | many | . | TRBV9 | CASSVAPGDFYEQYF | TGTGCCAGCAGCGTAGCTCCTGGTGACTTCTACGAGCAGTACTTC
TRBJ2-4 | 16 | once | . | TRBV27 | CASSLVGPGVKNTQYF | TGTGCCAGCAGTTTAGTGGGGCCGGGCGTCAAAAATACTCAGTACTTC
TRBJ2-2 | 14 | . | . | TRBV27 | CASRMPAANGELFF | TGTGCCAGCCGCATGCCAGCCGCCAACGGGGAGCTGTTTTTT
TRBJ1-2 | 14 | medium-sized | . | TRBV6-1 | CASSERRDSYGYTF | TGTGCCAGCAGTGAAAGGAGGGACTCCTATGGCTACACCTTC
TRBJ2-5 | 18 | . | . | TRBV6-2/TRBV6-3 | CASSYSGPGLLSGETQYF | TGTGCCAGCAGTTACTCGGGTCCGGGACTCCTCTCGGGGGAGACCCAGTACTTC
TRBJ1-2 | 14 | . | . | TRBV6-5 | CASSSGPGWDGYTF | TGTGCCAGCAGTTCCGGTCCGGGGTGGGATGGCTACACCTTC
TRBJ2-5 | 15 | many | . | TRBV24-1 | CATSDGTPRGETQYF | TGTGCCACCAGTGACGGGACACCCCGAGGGGAGACCCAGTACTTC
TRBJ1-2 | 13 | many | . | TRBV6-1 | CASSRDINYGYTF | TGTGCCAGCAGCCGGGACATAAACTATGGCTACACCTTC
TRBJ2-7 | 13 | many | . | TRBV6-1 | CASRPGPTYEQYF | TGTGCCAGCAGACCGGGACCCACATACGAGCAGTACTTC
TRBJ1-5 | 16 | many | TRBD1 | TRBV27 | CASSSKTTGENQPQHF | TGTGCCAGCAGTTCCAAAACTACAGGGGAGAATCAGCCCCAGCATTTT
TRBJ2-5 | 20 | . | TRBD2 | TRBV4-1 | CASRDCHAGVGGGDQEIQYF | TGCGCGAGCAGGGATTGTCACGCGGGGGTCGGGGGGGGGGACCAAGAGATCCAGTACTTC
TRBJ1-1 | 14 | many | . | TRBV11-2 | CASSVDRANTEAFF | TGTGCCAGCAGCGTCGACAGAGCGAACACTGAAGCTTTCTTT
TRBJ2-1 | 15 | once | . | TRBV7-2 | CASSLRQGTYNEQFF | TGTGCCAGCAGCTTAAGGCAGGGCACCTACAATGAGCAGTTCTTC
TRBJ2-3 | 14 | few | . | TRBV12-3/TRBV12-4 | CASTQRGLTDTQYF | TGTGCCAGCACCCAGAGGGGGTTAACAGATACGCAGTATTTT
TRBJ1-1 | 15 | . | . | TRBV6-1 | CASSEVDTQNTEAFF | TGTGCCAGCAGTGAAGTGGACACCCAGAACACTGAAGCTTTCTTT
TRBJ2-5 | 12 | . | . | TRBV6-1 | CASSEATETQYF | TGTGCCAGCAGTGAAGCCACAGAGACCCAGTATTTC
TRBJ2-4 | 16 | . | . | TRBV14 | CASSQEGLGATDIQYF | TGTGCCAGCAGCCAAGAGGGGCTGGGAGCCACAGATATTCAGTATTTC
TRBJ2-3 | 16 | many | TRBD2 | TRBV6-2/TRBV6-3 | CANPLAGTGVYDTQYF | TGTGCCAATCCTCTAGCGGGAACGGGGGTATACGATACGCAGTATTTT
TRBJ2-7 | 13 | few | . | TRBV10-1 | CASSEGGDYEQYF | TGCGCCAGCAGTGAAGGTGGGGACTACGAGCAGTACTTC
TRBJ2-1 | 15 | . | . | TRBV2 | CASSEWDPKNNEQFF | TGTGCCAGCAGTGAGTGGGACCCCAAAAACAATGAGCAGTTCTTC
TRBJ2-5 | 14 | many | . | TRBV11-2 | CASSLGGSQETQYF | TGTGCCAGCAGCTTAGGGGGGAGCCAAGAGACCCAGTACTTC
TRBJ2-7 | 15 | . | . | TRBV6-1 | CAAGLGGGDTDTQYF | TGTGCCGCGGGGCTCGGGGGCGGCGACACGGATACGCAGTACTTC
TRBJ2-3 | 13 | . | . | TRBV6-1 | CARGLGGEDTQYF | TGTGCCAGGGGGCTAGGGGGAGAAGATACGCAGTACTTT
TRBJ1-2 | 21 | . | . | TRBV6-1 | CASSEAGGGGGGGGGGGGYTF | TGTGCCAGCAGTGAAGCGGGGGGGGGGGGGGGGGGGGGGGGGGGGGGGGGGGGCTACACCTTC
TRBJ2-2 | 14 | many | TRBD2 | TRBV7-2 | CASSSGLAAGELFF | TGTGCCAGCAGCTCGGGACTAGCTGCCGGGGAGCTGTTTTTT
TRBJ2-1 | 10 | . | . | TRBV27 | CASSSVEQFF | TGTGCCAGCAGTTCGGTTGAGCAGTTCTTC
TRBJ2-3 | 14 | many | TRBD2 | TRBV10-1 | CASSESELAGGQYF | TGCGCCAGCAGTGAGTCGGAACTAGCGGGGGGGCAGTATTTT